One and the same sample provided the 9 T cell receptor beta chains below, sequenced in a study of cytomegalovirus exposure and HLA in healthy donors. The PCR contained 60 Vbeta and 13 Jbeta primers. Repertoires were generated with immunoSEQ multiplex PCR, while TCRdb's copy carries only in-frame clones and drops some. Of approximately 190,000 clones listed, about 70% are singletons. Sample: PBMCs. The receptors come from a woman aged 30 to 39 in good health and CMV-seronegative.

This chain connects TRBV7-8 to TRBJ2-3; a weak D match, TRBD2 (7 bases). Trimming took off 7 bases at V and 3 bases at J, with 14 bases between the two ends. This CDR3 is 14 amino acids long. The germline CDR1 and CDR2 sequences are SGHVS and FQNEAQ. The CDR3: CASNVGGDTDTQYF. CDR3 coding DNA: TGTGCCAGCAATGTAGGGGGGGATACAGATACGCAGTATTTT.

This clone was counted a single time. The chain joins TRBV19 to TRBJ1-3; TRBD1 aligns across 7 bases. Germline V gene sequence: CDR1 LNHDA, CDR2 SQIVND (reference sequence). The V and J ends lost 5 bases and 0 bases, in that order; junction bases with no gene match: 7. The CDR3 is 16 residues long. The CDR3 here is CASSVPGQSSGNTIYF. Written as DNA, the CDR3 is TGTGCCAGTAGTGTTCCGGGACAGAGCTCTGGAAACACCATATATTTT. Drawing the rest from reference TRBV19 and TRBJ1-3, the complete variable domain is DGGITQSPKYLFRKEGQNVTLSCEQNLNHDAMYWYRQDPGQGLRLIYYSQIVNDFQKGDIAEGYSVSREKKESFPLTVTSAQKNPTAFYLCASSVPGQSSGNTIYFGEGSWLTVV.

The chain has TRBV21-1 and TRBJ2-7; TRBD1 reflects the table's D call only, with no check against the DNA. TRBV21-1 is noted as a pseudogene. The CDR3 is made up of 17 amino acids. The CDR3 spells CASSARDSRLLSYEQYF. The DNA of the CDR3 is TGTGCCAGCAGCGCCCGGGACAGTCGCCTACTATCCTACGAGCAGTACTTC.

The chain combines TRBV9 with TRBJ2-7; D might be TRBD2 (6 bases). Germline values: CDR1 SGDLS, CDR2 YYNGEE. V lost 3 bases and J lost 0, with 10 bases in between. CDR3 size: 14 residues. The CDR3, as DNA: TGTGCCAGCAGCGCCGGGACTTCCTCCTACGAGCAGTACTTC. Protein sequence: CASSAGTSSYEQYF.

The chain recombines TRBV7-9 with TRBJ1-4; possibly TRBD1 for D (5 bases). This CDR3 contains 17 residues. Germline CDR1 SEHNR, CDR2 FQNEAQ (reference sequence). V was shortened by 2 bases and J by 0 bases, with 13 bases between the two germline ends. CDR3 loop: CASSLRAGIPTNEKLFF. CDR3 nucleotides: TGTGCCAGCAGCTTAAGAGCAGGGATACCAACTAATGAAAAACTGTTTTTT.

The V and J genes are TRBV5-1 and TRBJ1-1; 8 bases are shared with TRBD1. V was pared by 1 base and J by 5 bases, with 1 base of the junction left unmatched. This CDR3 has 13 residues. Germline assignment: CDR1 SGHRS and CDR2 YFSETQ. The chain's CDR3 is CASSLNRGTEAFF. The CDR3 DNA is TGCGCCAGCAGCTTGAACAGGGGGACTGAAGCTTTCTTT.

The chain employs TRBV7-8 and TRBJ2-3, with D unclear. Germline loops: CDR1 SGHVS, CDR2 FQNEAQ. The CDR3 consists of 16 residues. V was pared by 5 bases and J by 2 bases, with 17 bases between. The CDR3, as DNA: TGTGCCAGCAGCCCTTACGGTGGCGGAGACACAGATACGCAGTATTTT. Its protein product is CASSPYGGGDTDTQYF.

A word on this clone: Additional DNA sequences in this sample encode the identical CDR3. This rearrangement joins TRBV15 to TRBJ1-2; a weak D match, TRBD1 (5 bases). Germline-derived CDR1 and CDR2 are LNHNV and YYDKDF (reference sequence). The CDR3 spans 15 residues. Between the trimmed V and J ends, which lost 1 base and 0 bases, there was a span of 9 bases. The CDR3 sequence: CATSRGGTPNYGYTF. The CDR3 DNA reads TGTGCCACCAGCAGAGGGGGCACACCTAACTATGGCTACACCTTC.

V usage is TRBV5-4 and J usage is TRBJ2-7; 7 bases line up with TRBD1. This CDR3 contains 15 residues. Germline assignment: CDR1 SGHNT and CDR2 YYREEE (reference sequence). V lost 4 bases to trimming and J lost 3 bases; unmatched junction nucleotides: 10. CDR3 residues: CASSRNWDSFYEQYF. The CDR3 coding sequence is TGTGCCAGCAGCCGAAACTGGGACAGCTTCTACGAGCAGTACTTC.